This T cell receptor (beta chain) was obtained from a study of neoadjuvant anti-PD-1 for oral cavity cancer. Blood libraries mostly used 450 to 550 ng genomic DNA, six replicates each. This table comes from immunoSEQ multiplex PCR, and its TCRdb copy is limited to in-frame clones, with some not included. The data show some 15,000 clones, with 65% to 85% seen just once and roughly 2.8% held by the top ten. Study-wide findings and caveats: Only a few patients per response group were TCR-analyzed; validation needed. Pretreatment Treg/Th17 ratio correlated inversely with post-treatment tumor clonality.

The time point here: after neoadjuvant nivolumab, at surgical resection. Stage II-IVA oral cavity squamous cell carcinoma was new and untreated by systemic or radiation therapy. As to this clone: The antigen remains unidentified.

Germline loops: CDR1 SNHLY, CDR2 FYNNEI. V was pared by 5 bases and J by 2 bases, with 10 bases of the junction left unmatched. CDR3 length: 16 residues. This chain joins TRBV2 and TRBJ2-3; 7 bases match TRBD2. The sequenced sample was PBMCs, obtained after nivolumab (anti-PD-1) treatment. This TCR derives from a person aged 35 to 85 with oral cavity squamous cell carcinoma. CDR3 sequence (DNA): TGTGCCAGCAGTCCGCCGGGACTACAAAACACAGATACGCAGTATTTT. Translation gives CASSPPGLQNTDTQYF.